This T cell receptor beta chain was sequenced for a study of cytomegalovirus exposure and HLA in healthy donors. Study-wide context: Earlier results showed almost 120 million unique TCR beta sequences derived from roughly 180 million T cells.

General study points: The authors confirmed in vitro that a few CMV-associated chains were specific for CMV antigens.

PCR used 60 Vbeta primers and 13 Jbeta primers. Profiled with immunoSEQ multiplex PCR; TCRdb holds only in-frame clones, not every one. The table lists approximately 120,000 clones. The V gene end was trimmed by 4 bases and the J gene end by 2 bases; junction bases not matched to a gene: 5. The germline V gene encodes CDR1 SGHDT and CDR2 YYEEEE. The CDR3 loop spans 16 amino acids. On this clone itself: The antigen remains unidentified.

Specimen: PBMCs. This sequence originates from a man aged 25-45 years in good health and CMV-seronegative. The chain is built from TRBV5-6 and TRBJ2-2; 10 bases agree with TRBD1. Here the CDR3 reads CASSQGQGINTGELFF. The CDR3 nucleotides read TGTGCCAGCAGCCAGGGACAGGGGATCAACACCGGGGAGCTGTTTTTT.